This T cell receptor beta chain was observed in a study of blood T cell repertoires in COVID-19. Study background: Sites across the United States, Italy and Spain contributed samples from acute and convalescent COVID-19. Sample material is recorded as cDNA or gDNA derived from T cells, B-cell-depleted T cells, or PBMCs.

In the original workflow: For nucleated cells, counts were estimated from reference gene primer amplification. Method: immunoSEQ multiplex PCR; TCRdb's copy keeps in-frame clones and lacks some. V and J calls and clone size are given by that table; D and trimming were obtained from the DNA. The profile shows just over 250,000 clones, roughly nine tenths of them singletons. The CDR3 is 13 amino acids. Germline V CDR1 and CDR2: MNHEY, SMNVEV (reference sequence). The germline V and J ends were trimmed by 4 bases and 0 bases, with 4 bases remaining between them. V gene TRBV27 combines with J gene TRBJ2-1; no clear D gene. This receptor was identified in a man in his fifties or sixties who had recovered from COVID-19. Source material: peripheral blood. CDR3 sequence reads: CASSSISYNEQFF. DNA for the CDR3: TGTGCCAGCAGTTCCATCTCCTACAATGAGCAGTTCTTC.